This paragraph covers one T cell receptor (beta chain) sequence. This record belongs to a study of T cell changes during pregnancy in multiple sclerosis. The data were produced by immunoSEQ multiplex PCR, yet TCRdb's version contains in-frame clones alone and is incomplete. The table records 79,000 or so clones, approximately 86% of them present only once. The CDR3 runs to 14 residues. Germline values: CDR1 MNHEY, CDR2 SVGAGI. Trimming stripped 5 bases from V and 1 base from J, with 12 bases between. This sample comprised peripheral blood, obtained before pregnancy. V gene TRBV6-5 combines with J gene TRBJ2-7, with D possibly TRBD2 on 6 matching bases. This receptor was obtained from a female donor with multiple sclerosis, enrolled in a pregnancy study. The CDR3 is CASSHSGDSYEQYF. The CDR3 DNA reads as TGTGCCAGCAGTCATAGCGGTGATTCCTACGAGCAGTACTTC.